These 18 T cell receptor beta chains share one sample of origin, sequenced in a study of T cells in Graves' hyperthyroidism and ophthalmopathy. The CDR3 regions of TCR beta were amplified from RNA transcripts. HTBI primers were the set used in a first-round RT-PCR of the TCR CDR3. MiXCR, run by TCRdb on the multiplex PCR reads, gives a single entry per CDR3 protein. The sample has around 450,000 distinct CDR3 sequences; about a sixth are singletons. The source material was blood. These receptor sequences come from a woman aged 18 to 35 with Graves' hyperthyroidism.

This clonotype was observed a few times. The chain combines TRBV27 with TRBJ1-6; a possible D gene is TRBD1 (5 bases). This CDR3 spans 14 amino acids. In germline, CDR1 is MNHEY, CDR2 SMNVEV (reference sequence). Trimming left V 3 bases short and J 10 bases short, with 13 bases between. CDR3 DNA: TGTGCCAGCAGTTTCGGGCGGGGGAGGTCACCCCTCCACTTT. Translating gives CASSFGRGRSPLHF.

There are many counts of this clonotype. The genes are TRBV12-3 or TRBV12-4 and TRBJ1-4, with 7 bases lining up with TRBD1. The trim removed 3 bases at V and 2 bases at J, leaving 6 bases unmatched. CDR3 length: 16 amino acids. For the CDR3, the DNA is TGTGCCAGCAGTTTTCAACAGGGGATTACTAATGAAAAACTGTTTTTT. Translation: CASSFQQGITNEKLFF.

This clonotype showed up many times. The V gene is TRBV3-1, the J gene TRBJ2-3; a possible D gene is TRBD2 (5 bases). Trimming took 4 bases from V and 6 from J, leaving 17 bases between them. Germline CDR1 is LGHDT and CDR2 is YNNKEL (reference sequence). The CDR3 totals 15 residues. In DNA, the CDR3 is TGTGCCAGCAGCCGAAGCGGAGGTAGTGCGGATACGCAGTATTTT. Its translation is CASSRSGGSADTQYF.

This clonotype came up many times. The rearrangement links TRBV3-1 to TRBJ1-1, with a weak D call TRBD1 (6 bases). Germline V lookup: CDR1 LGHDT, CDR2 YNNKEL (reference sequence). The V end lost 7 bases, the J end lost 5 bases, and 20 bases lay between the germline ends. The CDR3 length is 15 residues. The CDR3 sequence is CASTHPPRGQTEAFF. The DNA for the CDR3 is TGTGCCAGCACCCACCCCCCTCGGGGGCAGACTGAAGCTTTCTTT. The complete variable domain, with remaining parts taken from reference TRBV3-1 and TRBJ1-1, reads DTAVSQTPKYLVTQMGNDKSIKCEQNLGHDTMYWYKQDSKKFLKIMFSYNNKELIINETVPNRFSPKSPDKAHLNLHINSLELGDSAVYFCASTHPPRGQTEAFFGQGTRLTVV.

This clonotype was counted at least ten times. V usage is TRBV12-3 or TRBV12-4 and J usage is TRBJ2-7; TRBD2 matches 8 bases. With 3 bases clipped from V and 4 bases from J, the junction kept 8 bases outside the gene matches. CDR3 length: 15 residues. The CDR3 DNA is TGTGCCAGCAGTTTTTGGGGACTAGGAGGTTACGAGCAGTACTTC. It codes for CASSFWGLGGYEQYF.

The table lists this clonotype with many counts. The chain carries TRBV12-3 or TRBV12-4 and TRBJ1-5; perhaps TRBD1 as D (6 bases). This CDR3 has 14 amino acids. The V gene lost 3 bases and the J gene lost 11 bases, with 17 bases spanning the gap. The CDR3 sequence is CASSLQRGEGAQHF. CDR3 DNA sequence: TGTGCCAGCAGTTTGCAAAGGGGGGAAGGAGCCCAGCATTTT.

This clonotype was counted only a few times. The chain joins TRBV7-3 to TRBJ2-7; a weak D match, TRBD2 (6 bases). The V gene lost 1 base and the J gene lost 3 bases, with 16 bases spanning the gap. Germline values: CDR1 SGHTA, CDR2 FQGTGA. CDR3 length: 16 amino acids. The CDR3 reads CASSLNGGFGHYEQYF. The DNA of the CDR3 is TGTGCCAGCAGCTTAAACGGAGGGTTCGGTCACTACGAGCAGTACTTC.

CDR3 region: CSALTGTGGPETQYF. The CDR3 DNA sequence: TGCAGTGCTTTAACCGGGACAGGGGGCCCAGAGACCCAGTACTTC. The chain joins TRBV20-1 to TRBJ2-5; 12 nucleotides match TRBD1. CDR3 length: 15 residues. Germline CDR1 and CDR2: DFQATT and SNEGSKA (reference sequence). Trimming cost V 5 bases and J 4 bases; bases outside gene matches: 8.

In this sample, this clonotype turned up a few times. The gene calls are TRBV7-2 and TRBJ1-2; no clear D. The germline gives CDR1 SGHTA, CDR2 FQGNSA. There are 19 residues in the CDR3. The V end lost 0 bases, the J end lost 4 bases, and 24 bases lay between the germline ends. The CDR3 nucleotides are TGTGCCAGCAGCTTAGCGCTTTGGCTGAGCACCGTAAAACCCTATGGCTACACCTTC. It yields the protein CASSLALWLSTVKPYGYTF.

At least ten counts were recorded for this clonotype. The chain recombines TRBV9 with TRBJ2-7, with 9 bases lining up with TRBD1. CDR1 and CDR2 from the germline V gene are SGDLS and YYNGEE. The CDR3 has 15 residues. Trimming took 2 bases from V and 7 from J; bases not matched to a gene: 10. The CDR3 spells CASSVDPGQGEEQYF. DNA for the CDR3: TGTGCCAGCAGCGTTGATCCGGGACAGGGAGAGGAGCAGTACTTC. Full variable domain (remainder filled in from reference TRBV9 and TRBJ2-7): DSGVTQTPKHLITATGQRVTLRCSPRSGDLSVYWYQQSLDQGLQFLIQYYNGEERAKGNILERFSAQQFPDLHSELNLSSLELGDSALYFCASSVDPGQGEEQYFGPGTRLTVT.

This clonotype was detected ten times or more. The genes are TRBV2 and TRBJ2-3, with D unresolved. Per the germline V gene, CDR1 is SNHLY and CDR2 is FYNNEI. V was shortened by 2 bases and J by 6 bases, with 15 bases between the two germline ends. This CDR3 has 15 residues. Here the CDR3 DNA reads TGTGCCAGCAGTGAAAGTATCTCCCCGGTGGATACGCAGTATTTT. Translation gives CASSESISPVDTQYF.

Worth noting for this clonotype: A much bigger clone sits one base away, suggesting this may be a read error. The chain has TRBV27 and TRBJ1-1; 7 bases map to TRBD1. From germline, CDR1 is MNHEY and CDR2 SMNVEV (reference sequence). The CDR3 runs 16 residues. As DNA, the CDR3 is TGTGCCGGCAGCCAACAGGGGCTGGCAATGAACACTGAAGCTTTCTTT. This sequence encodes CAGSQQGLAMNTEAFF.

V usage is TRBV19 and J usage is TRBJ2-1, with 7 bases fitting TRBD2. The CDR3 length is 13 residues. J gave up 9 bases and V 7 bases, and 9 bases lay outside the gene matches. Germline assignment: CDR1 LNHDA and CDR2 SQIVND (reference sequence). The CDR3 DNA reads as TGTGCCAGTATGGGAGGGGATGACGGTGAGCAGTTCTTC. Translated: CASMGGDDGEQFF.

This clonotype has a count of ten or more. V gene TRBV28 combines with J gene TRBJ1-2; D ambiguous. CDR1 and CDR2 (germline): MDHEN, SYDVKM. This CDR3 has 11 amino acids. The CDR3 sequence: CGIVDSYGYTF. The CDR3 DNA reads TGTGGTATAGTGGATAGCTATGGCTACACCTTC.

This clonotype was recorded many times. The rearrangement links TRBV12-3 or TRBV12-4 to TRBJ2-5; 13 nucleotides agree with TRBD2. The CDR3 has 17 residues. After removal of 5 bases from V and 2 bases from J, the junction contained 8 bases not matched to a gene. CDR3 sequence: CASSPQRLAGGQETQYF. CDR3 nucleotide sequence: TGTGCCAGCAGTCCCCAACGACTAGCGGGGGGACAAGAGACCCAGTACTTC.

This chain joins TRBV9 and TRBJ2-7, with D possibly called TRBD1 or TRBD2 (5 bases each). The CDR3 loop spans 14 amino acids. Trimming stripped 4 bases from V and 6 bases from J, with 17 bases between. Germline V gene lookup returns CDR1 SGDLS and CDR2 YYNGEE. DNA of the CDR3: TGTGCCAGCAGCACCGGGCCGAGGGGCTCCGAGCAGTACTTC. It codes for CASSTGPRGSEQYF.

In this sample, this clonotype turned up many times. The chain couples TRBV6-1 to TRBJ1-1, with D possibly being TRBD1 (5 bases). The CDR3 runs 15 residues. The germline V and J ends were trimmed by 5 bases and 1 base, with 14 bases remaining between them. Germline CDR1 reads MNHNS; CDR2 reads SASEGT. The CDR3: CASSNSDTGNTEAFF. The CDR3 nucleotides are TGTGCCAGCAGTAATTCGGACACAGGGAACACTGAAGCTTTCTTT.

This sequence joins TRBV10-3 and TRBJ2-5, with D possibly being TRBD2 (5 bases). The V end was cut by 4 bases, the J end by 5 bases, with 17 bases between. CDR3 size: 15 residues. Looked up from germline, CDR1 is ENHRY and CDR2 is SYGVKD. The DNA of the CDR3 is TGTGCCATCAGTGGGGGTTTGTTGCCGGGGGAGACCCAGTACTTC. Translating it yields CAISGGLLPGETQYF.